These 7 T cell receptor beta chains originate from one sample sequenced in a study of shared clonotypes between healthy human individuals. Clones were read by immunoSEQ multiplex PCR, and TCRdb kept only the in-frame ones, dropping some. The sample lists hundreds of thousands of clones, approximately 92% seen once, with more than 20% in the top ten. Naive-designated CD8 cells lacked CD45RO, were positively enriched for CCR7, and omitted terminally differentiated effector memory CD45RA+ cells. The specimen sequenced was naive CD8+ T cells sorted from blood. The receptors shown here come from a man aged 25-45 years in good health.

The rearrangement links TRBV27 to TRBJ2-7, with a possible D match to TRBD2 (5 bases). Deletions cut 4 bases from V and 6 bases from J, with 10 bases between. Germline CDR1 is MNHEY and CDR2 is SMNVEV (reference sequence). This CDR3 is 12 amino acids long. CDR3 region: CASSWAGGEQYF. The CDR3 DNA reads TGTGCCAGCAGTTGGGCGGGCGGCGAGCAGTACTTC.

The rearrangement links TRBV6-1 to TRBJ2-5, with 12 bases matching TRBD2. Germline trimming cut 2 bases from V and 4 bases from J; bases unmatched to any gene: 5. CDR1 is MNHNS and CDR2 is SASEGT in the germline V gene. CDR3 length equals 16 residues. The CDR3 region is CASSELAGGRGETQYF. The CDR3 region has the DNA TGTGCCAGCAGTGAACTAGCGGGAGGGAGGGGAGAGACCCAGTACTTC.

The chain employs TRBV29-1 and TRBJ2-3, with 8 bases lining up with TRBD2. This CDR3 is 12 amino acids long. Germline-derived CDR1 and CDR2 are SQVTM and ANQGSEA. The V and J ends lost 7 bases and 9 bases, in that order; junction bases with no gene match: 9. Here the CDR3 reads CSAPGLALTQYF. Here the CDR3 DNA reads TGCAGCGCCCCTGGACTAGCTCTCACGCAGTATTTT.

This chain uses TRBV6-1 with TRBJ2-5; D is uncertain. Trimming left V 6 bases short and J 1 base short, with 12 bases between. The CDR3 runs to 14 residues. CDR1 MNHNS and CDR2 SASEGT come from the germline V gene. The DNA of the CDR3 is TGTGCCAGCAGCCGATTGTCCATCCAAGAGACCCAGTACTTC. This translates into CASSRLSIQETQYF.

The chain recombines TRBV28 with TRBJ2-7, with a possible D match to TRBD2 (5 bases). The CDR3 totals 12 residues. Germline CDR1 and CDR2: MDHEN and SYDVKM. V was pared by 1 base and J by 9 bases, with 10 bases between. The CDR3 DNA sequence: TGTGCCAGCAGTTTATTGGCCCGGGGGCAGTACTTC. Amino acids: CASSLLARGQYF.

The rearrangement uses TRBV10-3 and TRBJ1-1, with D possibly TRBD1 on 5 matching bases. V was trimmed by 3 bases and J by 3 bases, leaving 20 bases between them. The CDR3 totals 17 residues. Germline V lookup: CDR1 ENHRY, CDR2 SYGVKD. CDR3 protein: CAISEFGGFVTDTEAFF. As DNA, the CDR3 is TGTGCCATCAGTGAATTCGGGGGATTCGTCACTGACACTGAAGCTTTCTTT.

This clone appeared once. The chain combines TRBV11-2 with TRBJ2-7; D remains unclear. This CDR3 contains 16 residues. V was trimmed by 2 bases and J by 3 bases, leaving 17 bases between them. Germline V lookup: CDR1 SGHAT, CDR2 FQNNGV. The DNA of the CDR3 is TGTGCCAGCAGCTTAACGCAGGAGCATGGCAACTACGAGCAGTACTTC. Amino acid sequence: CASSLTQEHGNYEQYF.